This TCR beta chain is from a study of graft-versus-host responses after intestinal transplantation. Repertoires were generated with immunoSEQ multiplex PCR, while TCRdb's copy carries only in-frame clones and drops some. The sample holds around 96,000 clones, around nine tenths seen once. V lost 4 bases, J lost 4 bases, and 7 bases lay in between. CDR3 length equals 12 residues. Germline assignment: CDR1 SGHAT and CDR2 FQNNGV. This sequence joins TRBV11-2 and TRBJ1-1; D gene uncertain. The starting material was PBMCs, obtained approximately 470 days after intestinal transplant. This receptor was obtained from a human patient who received an intestinal transplant, so some T cells may come from the graft donor. CDR3 sequence (DNA): TGTGCCAGCAGCTCGCCCGGCACTGAAGCTTTCTTT. It specifies CASSSPGTEAFF.